This T cell receptor (beta chain) is drawn from a study of T cell responses to AZD1222 COVID-19 vaccine. Method: immunoSEQ multiplex PCR; TCRdb's copy keeps in-frame clones and lacks some. The sample has about 86,000 clones, more than 75% seen once. After removal of 4 bases from V and 4 bases from J, the junction contained 6 bases not matched to a gene. CDR3 size: 14 residues. Germline CDR1 and CDR2: LNHDA and SQIVND (reference sequence). The receptor was derived from an adult in good health. The chain has TRBV19 and TRBJ2-7; 8 bases are a match to TRBD1. The sample was peripheral blood, taken on day 0 of AZD1222 vaccination. This CDR3 is CASSRGTGAYEQYF. The CDR3 nucleotides read TGTGCCAGTAGTAGGGGGACAGGAGCTTACGAGCAGTACTTC.